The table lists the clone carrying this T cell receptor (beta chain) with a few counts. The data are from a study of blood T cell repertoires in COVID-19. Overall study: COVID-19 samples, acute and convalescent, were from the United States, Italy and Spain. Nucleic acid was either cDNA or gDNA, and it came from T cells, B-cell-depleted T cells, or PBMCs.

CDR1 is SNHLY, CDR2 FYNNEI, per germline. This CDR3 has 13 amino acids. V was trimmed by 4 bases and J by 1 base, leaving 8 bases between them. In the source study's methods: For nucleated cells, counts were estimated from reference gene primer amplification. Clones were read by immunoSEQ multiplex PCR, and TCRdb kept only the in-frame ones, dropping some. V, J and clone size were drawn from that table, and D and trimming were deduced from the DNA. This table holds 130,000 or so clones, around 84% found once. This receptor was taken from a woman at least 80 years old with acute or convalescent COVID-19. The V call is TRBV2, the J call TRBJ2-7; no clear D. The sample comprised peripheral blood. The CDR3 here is CASSGGQSYEQYF. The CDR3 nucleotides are TGTGCCAGCAGTGGTGGCCAGTCCTACGAGCAGTACTTC.